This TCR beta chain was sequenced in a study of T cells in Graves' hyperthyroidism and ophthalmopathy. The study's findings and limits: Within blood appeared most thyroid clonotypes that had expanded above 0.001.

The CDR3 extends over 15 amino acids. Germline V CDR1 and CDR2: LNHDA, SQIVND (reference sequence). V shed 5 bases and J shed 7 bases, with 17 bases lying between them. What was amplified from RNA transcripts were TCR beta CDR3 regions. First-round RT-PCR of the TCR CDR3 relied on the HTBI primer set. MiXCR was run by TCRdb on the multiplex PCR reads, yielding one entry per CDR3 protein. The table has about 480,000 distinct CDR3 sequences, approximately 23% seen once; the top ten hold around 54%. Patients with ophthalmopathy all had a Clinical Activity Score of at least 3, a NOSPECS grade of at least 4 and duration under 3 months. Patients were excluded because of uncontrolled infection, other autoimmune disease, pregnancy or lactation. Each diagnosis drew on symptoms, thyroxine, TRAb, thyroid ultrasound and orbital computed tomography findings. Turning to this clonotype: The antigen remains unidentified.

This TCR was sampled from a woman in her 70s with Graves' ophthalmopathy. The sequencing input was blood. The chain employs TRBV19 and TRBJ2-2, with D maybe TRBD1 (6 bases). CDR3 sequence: CASSEFPGAFGELFF. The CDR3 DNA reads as TGTGCCAGTAGTGAATTTCCAGGGGCCTTCGGGGAGCTGTTTTTT.